This TCR beta chain was retrieved from a study of T cell responses to AZD1222 COVID-19 vaccine. Study-wide background: Timing groups of about 4 and about 12 weeks for second doses were pooled. Findings and caveats of the study: Seropositivity was recorded at baseline in only a handful of AZD1222 recipients. Donors in the cohort were predominantly white British and more often female, and clonal diversity was possibly underestimated. Repertoire sampling happened only post peak T cell response.

TCRdb's copy holds only in-frame clones and misses some; the assay was immunoSEQ multiplex PCR. The sample lists 110,000 to 150,000 clones; 70% to 90% were seen once. Germline V CDR1 and CDR2: MNHEY, SMNVEV (reference sequence). The V and J ends lost 2 bases and 9 bases respectively, with 17 bases between them. CDR3 size: 14 residues. Notes on this clone: Its antigen remains unidentified.

The sequencing here drew on peripheral blood, taken on day 0 of AZD1222 vaccination. The rearrangement joins TRBV27 to TRBJ2-7; D is possibly TRBD1 (5 bases). This receptor was taken from an adult in good health. CDR3 nucleotide sequence: TGTGCCAGCAGTTTAATGGCAGGGCCAAACAGGCAGTACTTC. Translated, it gives CASSLMAGPNRQYF.